This record concerns one T cell receptor (beta chain) sequence. Its antigen is still unknown. No base-level quality is on record; no much larger clone is a single base apart. The cohort consisted of 650 to 850 healthy bone marrow donors. All cohort members were sampled while nominally healthy, although unrecorded immune exposures were likely present. The donor was CMV seropositive and belonged to the group of 250 to 300 seropositive cohort members. Each donor provided a peripheral blood sample, and peripheral blood mononuclear cells were used for TCR beta sequencing. The Qiagen DNeasy Blood Extraction Kit was used to extract genomic DNA from the blood cell samples. Library preparation used the immunoSEQ multiplex PCR assay. For the multiplex PCR, a mixture combining 60 forward primers for TCR Vbeta segments and 13 reverse primers for TCR Jbeta segments was used. Amplification of the CDR3 region of rearranged TCR beta genes was performed with a multiplex PCR assay on genomic DNA. On the Illumina HiSeq System, the amplified TCR beta libraries were sequenced as 87-base-pair reads. The original methods were these. In a later analysis, tens of millions of unique TCR beta chains were counted across the approximately 620 repertoires, and approximately 11 million of these chains were shared by at least two donors. A nearest-neighbor algorithm error-corrected the raw reads and collapsed the reads into unique sequences, merging closely related sequences to remove PCR and sequencing errors. Alignment of CDR3 sequences to IMGT reference sequences was used to assign V, D and J gene segments. For a sequence to be retained, at least a six-nucleotide match to both a V gene segment and a J gene segment was required. Rearrangements were called productive when the CDR3 lacked stop codons and stayed in frame with V and J; all others were non-productive. Following IMGT convention, CDR3 was defined as the stretch from the second conserved V-encoded cysteine up to the conserved J-encoded phenylalanine. In an earlier analysis of around 600 of the donors, sequences lacking an unambiguous match to a single V gene segment were excluded. An earlier analysis of about 590 of the donors classified V segments as functional when productive rearrangements were above 56.7% and as segregating when the standard deviation between donors was above 5%. To diagnose cytomegalovirus status from the catalog of TCR beta chain sequences, a statistical classification framework was built. In a later analysis, TCR nucleotide sequences were compared against IMGT/GENE-DB human TR gene sequences so that V and J genes could be assigned. In a later analysis, CDR3 sequences and most-parsimonious VDJ recombination scenarios were assigned using the TCRdist pipeline. A later analysis defined each TCR beta chain by its CDR3 amino acid sequence plus V-gene family, and excluded reads lacking a unique V-gene family. A later analysis removed roughly 590 highly shared, low-generation-probability nucleotide sequences to deal with suspected cross-contamination and a sequencing artifact. For each public chain, a later analysis derived a clonal expansion index from normalized ranks of inferred template counts within each repertoire. In a later analysis, generation probabilities were computed using a VDJ recombination model fitted to out-of-frame rearrangements, and the results were checked against IGoR. Hypergeometric tests were used in a later analysis to score TCR-TCR, TCR-HLA and TCR-CMV co-occurrence, with a repertoire-size bias correction applied to the TCR pairs. In a later analysis, false discovery rates were estimated by permuting HLA or CMV assignments 20 times. In a later analysis, co-occurring TCRs were grouped using DBSCAN, and TCRdist sequence similarity was added for clustering within HLA-allele-positive subsets. Repertoires with fewer than 30,000 or more than 120,000 public chains were left out of co-occurrence clustering, as were five repertoires with anomalous nucleotide sharing. What TCRdb holds here is the immuneACCESS table cut down to in-frame rearrangements. Part of the clones is not present; checked against another copy, under half of the missing clones reflect an unresolved V gene, and the others are unexplained. The V and J calls and clone size were taken over from that table, and D and trimming were inferred from the DNA. The table for this sample lists 150,000 to 200,000 clones; approximately 84% of them were counted only once. The ten biggest clones cover 6.3% of the sample.

Counted from cysteine to phenylalanine, this CDR3 has 13 amino acids. Only the CDR3 DNA stays, 39 bases, in frame from base 1. CDR1 SQVTM and CDR2 ANQGSEA were looked up in the germline V gene. At the junction V is shortened by 5 bases and J by 2 bases, with 11 bases in between. The sample comes from a study of cytomegalovirus exposure and HLA in healthy donors (dated by TCRdb to 2015 to 2018). In terms of the full investigation: In an earlier analysis of approximately 640 of the donors, less than 350 Gb of sequence data and 100 million or so unique TCR beta sequences from about 190 million T cells were reported. In the later analysis, no new phenotypic data were used to find candidate immune exposures; instead, reliance was placed on TCR beta sequences and their occurrence across donors. In addition to the first cohort of approximately 650 subjects, a separate validation cohort of 130 or so different subjects was used. The study was designed to test whether signatures of past pathogen exposure could be identified by cataloging public T cell receptors. In an earlier analysis of 550 to 700 of the donors, high-throughput TCR beta sequencing was used to judge whether each TCR beta V gene segment behaved as functional or pseudogenic. Among the approximately 400 genotyped donors, under 90% belonged to the genetic ancestry cluster associated with self-reported Caucasian donors. The number of typed donors differed by locus: 629-630 for A, B, C, DRB1 and DQB1; some 500 for DQA1; around 610 for DPA1; and 400 to 480 for DPB1. To predict cytomegalovirus infection status, the study brought together high-throughput TCR immunosequencing, statistical association of individual TCRs with disease status, and machine learning. An early release covering some 640 HLA-typed donors comprised 250 to 350 gigabases of sequencing data and around 80 million unique TCR sequences. Donor age, sex, ethnicity and CMV serostatus were compiled alongside the repertoire data. Every discovery cohort repertoire had been produced on one sequencing platform. Roughly 5 DR-DQ haplotypes were handled as single units for association and clustering, since linkage in the cohort was strong. In a later analysis, previously published TCR beta repertoires from more than 500 donors were re-analyzed and high-resolution HLA genotyping was added so that TCR occurrence patterns could be studied. The T cell repertoires of under 750 subjects were profiled by immunosequencing and related to cytomegalovirus serostatus. In a later genetic analysis, genome-wide SNP genotypes for 398 of the 666 donors were used, and that subset was treated as a discovery cohort. On average, about 200,000 unique TCR beta nucleotide sequences were sequenced per donor among a few hundred genotyped donors of the cohort, with around 19% of those sequences being non-productive. Class I and class II HLA loci were covered by the typing at four-digit resolution. What the authors observed across the whole study: Broadly in line with IMGT annotations, most TCR beta V segments showed up in productive rearrangements about 87% or about 30% of the time in an earlier analysis of 587 of the donors. In a later analysis, several top co-occurrence clusters were reported to appear linked to parvovirus B19, influenza, CMV and Epstein-Barr virus. In both the original and validation cohorts, the classifier was reported to diagnose cytomegalovirus status with high specificity and sensitivity. When HLA alleles, especially DR and DQ, strongly co-occurred, TCR associations were difficult to assign to individual alleles. Some IMGT-functional V segments, including TRBV6-2 and TRBV6-3, could not be distinguished by the 87-base-pair reads and were therefore excluded. In a later genetic analysis, a missense DCLRE1C variant was associated with V-gene and J-gene trimming of TCR beta chains, and the association was replicated in an independent cohort. Specific HLA alleles were associated with around 18,000 TCR beta sequences at a false discovery rate of 0.05 in a later analysis. The study listed 150 to 200 TCR beta chains as associated with cytomegalovirus. In a later analysis, TCR association rates were found to vary across HLA loci, with the most associated TCRs seen for DRB1 alleles and the fewest for HLA-C alleles. A later analysis found that most CMV-associated TCR beta chains appeared HLA-restricted, with HLA associations seemingly driven largely by CMV exposure. A cluster of highly shared sequence variants was judged likely to represent a technical artifact of the sequencing pipeline. In a later analysis, HLA-associated TCR beta chains showed more clonal expansion and lower generation probabilities than non-associated chains that were equally common. According to a later genetic analysis, donors in an Asian-associated ancestry cluster had fewer N-insertions in productive TCRs than the approximately 630-donor mean. Correlated functional status among segregating V segments might reflect linkage disequilibrium, but an unknown experimental factor could not be ruled out. Sequencing depth was assumed to be roughly uniform across donors in the presence/absence analyses, though that assumption may not hold. CMV serostatus was the only immune exposure information available for the cohort. The earlier analysis of nearly 600 of the donors excluded roughly 16 rarely observed V segments, including chromosome 9 orphons, because counts were too low. While some public TCRs were present in many individuals, most TCR sequences turned up only very rarely across donors. Only TCR beta chains were sequenced in this cohort, and the absence of alpha or paired-chain data limited detectable features. In vitro tests confirmed that three of the cytomegalovirus-associated TCR beta chains recognize cytomegalovirus antigens. HLA typing was unavailable for some donors at each locus, so association tests used only the typed subset. A further reported finding was that TCR beta sequences accurately predicted the HLA-A and HLA-B alleles for most subjects in the first cohort. It was suggested by the authors that the approach could potentially be generalized to other disease states and immunological phenotypes.

The clonotype comes from a male donor in good health and CMV-seropositive. Recombination joined TRBV29-1 with TRBJ2-3; no D gene can be assigned with confidence. The sample was PBMCs. The CDR3 protein is CSVFPISTDTQYF. The nucleotide sequence reads TGCAGCGTTTTCCCTATTTCCACAGATACGCAGTATTTT.